The text below deals with one T cell receptor (beta chain). Its antigen is as yet unknown. CDR3 size: 15 residues. Trimming left V 6 bases short and J 3 bases short, with 18 bases between. Per germline, CDR1 SGHRS and CDR2 YFSETQ. Via MiXCR, TCRdb re-called the 5' RACE reads, giving one row per CDR3 protein. The sample has hundreds of thousands of distinct CDR3 sequences; less than 20% are singletons. The data derive from a study of T cells after yellow fever vaccination. Study-wide findings and caveats: Booster sampling recovered most clones from primary vaccination (under 98% CD4, 80% to 90% CD8).

This receptor was taken from a man younger than 30 who received the YFV17D yellow fever vaccine. The rearrangement uses TRBV5-1 and TRBJ1-1, with a weak D call TRBD1 (6 bases). The source was PBMCs, collected about 5 days after the first yellow fever vaccination. In nucleotides, the CDR3 is TGCGCCAGCAACGTCGGGGGAGCAGGGGACACTGAAGCTTTCTTT. Its protein product is CASNVGGAGDTEAFF.